A selection of T cell receptor beta chains follows, all from one sample in a study of T cell responses to AZD1222 COVID-19 vaccine. Profiled with immunoSEQ multiplex PCR; TCRdb holds only in-frame clones, not every one. The data show over 130,000 clones, 88% seen once. This specimen consisted of peripheral blood, obtained on day 0 of AZD1222 vaccination. These receptors were collected from an adult in good health. Each CDR3 is given with its conserved first and last residue. The order of the fields is clone size, J gene, CDR3 length, D gene, V gene, CDR3 DNA, CDR3 protein. D genes are given only for firm matches. Some rows mark clone size as missing; the rest say once, few, many or name a class of expanded clone.

few,TRBJ2-1,16,.,TRBV7-9,TGTGCCAGCAGCTTTTTAAGCTTGAGCTCCTACAATGAGCAGTTCTTC,CASSFLSLSSYNEQFF
.,TRBJ1-1,13,TRBD1,TRBV29-1,TGCAGCGTAGGGACAGGGCGGAACACTGAAGCTTTCTTT,CSVGTGRNTEAFF
.,TRBJ2-7,17,.,TRBV30,TGTGCCTGGAGTGCCAGGGTCGGGACCCCACGAGGCAACGAGCAGTACTTC,CAWSARVGTPRGNEQYF
.,TRBJ1-2,13,.,TRBV28,TGTGCCAGCAGTCCTCAGGGGTGGCATGGCTACACCTTC,CASSPQGWHGYTF
.,TRBJ1-3,15,.,TRBV5-4,TGTGCCAGCAGCTTGGCCTCGGGTGCTGGAAACACCATATATTTT,CASSLASGAGNTIYF
.,TRBJ2-7,15,.,TRBV5-4,TGTGCCAGCAGCTTGTCAGGGACTGATTCCTACGAGCAGTACTTC,CASSLSGTDSYEQYF
.,TRBJ2-5,12,.,TRBV5-1,TGCGCCAGCAGCGTTGGCTGGGAGACCCAGTACTTC,CASSVGWETQYF
once,TRBJ2-7,15,TRBD2,TRBV3-1/TRBV3-2,TGTGCCAGCAGCCAACGGCGCGGGAGGAACTACGAGCAGTACTTC,CASSQRRGRNYEQYF
.,TRBJ2-2,13,.,TRBV30,TGTGCCTGGAGATTACAAGTCCCCGGGGAGCTGTTTTTT,CAWRLQVPGELFF
once,TRBJ1-6,12,TRBD1,TRBV6-6,TGTGCCAGCAGTGCAACCCGGGACAGGGACCACTTT,CASSATRDRDHF
.,TRBJ1-5,15,.,TRBV7-9,TGTGCCAGCTCGGAGAGTGGACCCTCCAATCAGCCCCAGCATTTT,CASSESGPSNQPQHF
.,TRBJ1-1,13,.,TRBV6-2/TRBV6-3,TGTGCCAGCAGTTACTGGGGCCAGACTGAAGCTTTCTTT,CASSYWGQTEAFF
.,TRBJ2-1,16,.,TRBV28,TGTCCGGGGGCTGGTGCGAAAAAGAGCTCCTACAATGAGCAGTTCTTC,CPGAGAKKSSYNEQFF
.,TRBJ2-7,17,TRBD2,TRBV7-8,TGTGCCAGCAGCTTAGAGGCTAGCGGGAGGCCCATCTACGAGCAGTACTTC,CASSLEASGRPIYEQYF
.,TRBJ1-1,15,.,TRBV7-2,TGTGCCAGCAGCTCTCCAGGGGCGCTGAACACTGAAGCTTTCTTT,CASSSPGALNTEAFF
.,TRBJ2-3,16,TRBD1,TRBV5-6,TGTGCCAGCAGCCTAACAGGGGTCCTTAGCACAGATACGCAGTATTTT,CASSLTGVLSTDTQYF
few,TRBJ2-6,16,.,TRBV29-1,TGCAGCGTTGAGACGGATTTAGGCTCTGGGGCCAACGTCCTGACTTTC,CSVETDLGSGANVLTF
.,TRBJ2-7,17,.,TRBV6-1,TGTGCCAGCAGTGAAGCACTCAGGGGGGCGCTTCCCTACGAGCAGTACTTC,CASSEALRGALPYEQYF
.,TRBJ2-1,15,TRBD2,TRBV11-3,TGTGCCAGCAGCCTTTCGGGACTAGCGGCACAAGAGCAGTTCTTC,CASSLSGLAAQEQFF
.,TRBJ2-1,17,TRBD2,TRBV7-2,TGTGCCAGCAGCGGCTCAATAGCGGGAGGGGGGGTGAATGAGCAGTTCTTC,CASSGSIAGGGVNEQFF
.,TRBJ2-3,15,.,TRBV7-2,TGTGCCAGCAGCTGGGGACAACCTAGCACAGATACGCAGTATTTT,CASSWGQPSTDTQYF
few,TRBJ2-1,15,TRBD1,TRBV19,TGTGCCAGTAGTATGGACAGGAGCTCCTACAATGAGCAGTTCTTC,CASSMDRSSYNEQFF
.,TRBJ2-6,16,.,TRBV3-1/TRBV3-2,TGTGCCAGCAGCCAAGATGAAGGCACTGGGGCCAACGTCCTGACTTTC,CASSQDEGTGANVLTF
few,TRBJ1-1,13,.,TRBV19,TGTGCCAGTAGAACAGAGTCGAACACTGAAGCTTTCTTT,CASRTESNTEAFF
.,TRBJ2-1,15,TRBD2,TRBV28,TGTGCCAGCAGTGCCGGGACTAGGTCACCCAATGAGCAGTTCTTC,CASSAGTRSPNEQFF
.,TRBJ2-2,15,TRBD1,TRBV10-1,TGCGCCAGCAGTGAGAACAGGGGGCGCACCGGGGAGCTGTTTTTT,CASSENRGRTGELFF
.,TRBJ1-1,13,TRBD1,TRBV27,TGTGCCAGCCGCGTTCAGGGGGGCACTGAAGCTTTCTTT,CASRVQGGTEAFF
once,TRBJ1-6,13,.,TRBV28,TGTGCCAGCGGTCCTCCGGGGGATTCACCCCTCCACTTT,CASGPPGDSPLHF
.,TRBJ1-4,15,.,TRBV4-3,TGCGCCAGCAGCCCCATTTCCGGGACAAACGAAAAACTGTTTTTT,CASSPISGTNEKLFF
.,TRBJ1-1,14,.,TRBV2,TGTGCCAGCGTCCCCGGAGCCTCGAACACTGAAGCTTTCTTT,CASVPGASNTEAFF
.,TRBJ2-1,15,TRBD2,TRBV27,TGTGCCAGCAGTTCGGGACTAGCAATCGGCAATGAGCAGTTCTTC,CASSSGLAIGNEQFF
.,TRBJ1-5,15,.,TRBV7-8,TGTGCCAGCAGCTTAGCGCCTGGAAATAATCAGCCCCAGCATTTT,CASSLAPGNNQPQHF
.,TRBJ1-1,13,.,TRBV5-4,TGTGCCAGCAGCTTGGTGTCTGAGGCTGAAGCTTTCTTT,CASSLVSEAEAFF
.,TRBJ1-4,15,.,TRBV28,TGTGCCAGCAGTGCCTCGCAGGGCTGGGGTGAAAAACTGTTTTTT,CASSASQGWGEKLFF
.,TRBJ2-7,13,.,TRBV7-3,TGTGCCAGCAGCTTAACAGGGGGGCTCGAGCAGTACTTC,CASSLTGGLEQYF
.,TRBJ2-7,14,.,TRBV6-1,TGTGCCAGCAGTGAATCCCTTTCTTCCCACGAGCAGTACTTC,CASSESLSSHEQYF
.,TRBJ2-5,14,TRBD1,TRBV30,TGTGCCTGGAGTGTAGGGACAGATCAAGAGACCCAGTACTTC,CAWSVGTDQETQYF
.,TRBJ2-7,15,.,TRBV7-8,TGTGCCAGCAGCCCCCTTACGCTGGGCTCCTACGAGCAGTACTTC,CASSPLTLGSYEQYF
.,TRBJ2-1,13,TRBD2,TRBV12-3/TRBV12-4,TGTGTTGGGACTAGCGGGATCTACAATGAGCAGTTCTTC,CVGTSGIYNEQFF
.,TRBJ2-1,18,.,TRBV7-2,TGTGCCAGCAGCCCGATTGGGGATTGGCGAAGCTCCTACAATGAGCAGTTCTTC,CASSPIGDWRSSYNEQFF
once,TRBJ2-1,14,.,TRBV7-6,TGTGCCAGCAGCTTAGAGAGCTCCTACAATGAGCAGTTCTTC,CASSLESSYNEQFF
once,TRBJ1-1,12,.,TRBV11-2,TGTGCCAGCGGGCGCCCCAACACTGAAGCTTTCTTT,CASGRPNTEAFF
few,TRBJ2-3,19,.,TRBV5-1,TGCGCCAGCAGCTCCATTACCCTACAGGGAAAGGGGCACACAGATACGCAGTATTTT,CASSSITLQGKGHTDTQYF
once,TRBJ2-7,14,TRBD1,TRBV11-2,TGTGCCAGCAGCAGATACAGGGGAGCCTACGAGCAGTACTTC,CASSRYRGAYEQYF